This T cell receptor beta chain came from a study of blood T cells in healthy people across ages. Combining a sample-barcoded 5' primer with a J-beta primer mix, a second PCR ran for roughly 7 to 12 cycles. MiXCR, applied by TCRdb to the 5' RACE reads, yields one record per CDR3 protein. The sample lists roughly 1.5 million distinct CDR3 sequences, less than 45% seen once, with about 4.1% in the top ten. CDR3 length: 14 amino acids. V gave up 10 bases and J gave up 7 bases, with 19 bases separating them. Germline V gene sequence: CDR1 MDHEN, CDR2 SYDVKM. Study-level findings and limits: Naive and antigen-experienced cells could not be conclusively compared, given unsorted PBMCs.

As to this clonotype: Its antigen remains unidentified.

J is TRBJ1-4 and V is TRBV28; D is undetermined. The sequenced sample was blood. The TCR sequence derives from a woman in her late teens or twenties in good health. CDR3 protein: CATVAGDRVEKLFF. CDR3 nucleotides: TGTGCCACCGTCGCTGGGGATAGGGTTGAAAAACTGTTTTTT.